A selection of T cell receptor beta chains follows, all from one sample in a study of blood T cell repertoires in COVID-19. Libraries were prepared by immunoSEQ multiplex PCR; TCRdb keeps only in-frame clonotypes and omits some of them. The sample includes some 70,000 clones, 65% to 85% of them seen just once. The source material was peripheral blood. Source of these receptors: a man in his sixties with COVID-19, enrolled during active disease. CDR3s include the opening cysteine and the closing phenylalanine or tryptophan. Each record gives: V gene, J gene, CDR3 protein.

>TRBV7-9|TRBJ1-1
CASSSVNTEAFF
>TRBV2|TRBJ1-1
CASRVTGGGRTEAFF
>TRBV6-6|TRBJ2-7
CASRGIRTVEQYF
>TRBV27|TRBJ1-6
CASRNPRSGSPLHF
>TRBV11-2|TRBJ2-3
CASSRGTSGEGTQYF
>TRBV24-1|TRBJ2-1
CATSDVTTSGGATEQFF
>TRBV10-3|TRBJ2-3
CAIGPGREVDTQYF
>TRBV19|TRBJ2-4
CARPGQGYIQYF
>TRBV30|TRBJ2-3
CAWSGISTDTQYF
>TRBV6-6|TRBJ2-7
CASSTALANVYEQYF
>TRBV3-1/TRBV3-2|TRBJ2-3
CASSPHGGSGRLDTQYF
>TRBV6-5|TRBJ2-7
CASRSGRIGPYEQYF
>TRBV5-1|TRBJ1-4
CASSLVRGRDEKLFF
>TRBV19|TRBJ2-3
CASSIQTTSTDTQYF
>TRBV5-1|TRBJ1-6
CASSLAPNRGESPLHF
>TRBV7-9|TRBJ2-5
CASSIPTEKETQYF
>TRBV7-2|TRBJ2-1
CASSSTSSKHEQFF
>TRBV14|TRBJ2-5
CASSQLAGVGQETQYF
>TRBV10-3|TRBJ2-7
CAISESRGGRVYEQYF
>TRBV21-1|TRBJ1-2
CASTTDGDSYGYTF
>TRBV10-1|TRBJ2-2
CASSEAEYPGELFF
>TRBV12-3/TRBV12-4|TRBJ2-3
CASRVQGTQYF
>TRBV30|TRBJ2-3
CAWSTGLAGGGDTQYF
>TRBV13|TRBJ1-3
CASSTTGSSGNTIYF
>TRBV3-1/TRBV3-2|TRBJ2-3
CASSRAADTQYF
>TRBV7-7|TRBJ2-5
CASSLLAGSQETQYF
>TRBV6-4|TRBJ2-2
CASSVNRGTGELFF
>TRBV5-1|TRBJ2-3
CASSRSDTQYF
>TRBV2|TRBJ1-2
CASSLGQMNYGYTF
>TRBV6-1|TRBJ1-3
CASSEPMTGGFGNTIYF
>TRBV7-9|TRBJ2-1
CAIPGHSGYEQFF
>TRBV5-1|TRBJ2-3
CASSQDRGADTQYF
>TRBV19|TRBJ2-2
CASIRGQNTGELFF
>TRBV2|TRBJ1-2
CASRGEGISGYTF
>TRBV2|TRBJ2-5
CASSEGGQMVTQYF
>TRBV6-1|TRBJ1-3
CASSEGQGRNTIYF
>TRBV4-1|TRBJ2-3
CASSQEGGGERADTQYF
>TRBV28|TRBJ2-7
CASTYGQGTYEQYF
>TRBV19|TRBJ2-5
CASSIVGLAGETQYF
>TRBV4-1|TRBJ2-1
CASSLGGAGEQFF
>TRBV21-1|TRBJ2-5
CASRMDCRTETQYF
>TRBV28|TRBJ2-7
CASSSLAGGVEQYF
>TRBV7-2|TRBJ2-5
CASSPGVSGGETQYF
>TRBV2|TRBJ2-3
CASTGIYTDTQYF
>TRBV11-2|TRBJ2-5
CASSLVSGVETQYF
>TRBV6-6|TRBJ1-1
CASDAGQAWTTEAFF
>TRBV6-5|TRBJ1-5
CASSPGQDQPQHF